This note documents a single TCR beta chain sequence. A single count supports this clone. Which antigen it targets is not known. The sample holds no much larger clone one base away, and base qualities are not on file. The cohort was made up of approximately 670 healthy bone marrow donors. Cohort members were all nominally healthy when sampled, although unrecorded immune exposures were likely present. The donor tested CMV seropositive, placing the donor among the roughly 300 seropositive members of the cohort. Every donor gave a peripheral blood sample, and the peripheral blood mononuclear cells from that sample were used for TCR beta sequencing. The Qiagen DNeasy Blood Extraction Kit was used to extract genomic DNA from the blood cell samples. Library creation used the immunoSEQ multiplex PCR assay. For the multiplex PCR, a mixture combining 60 forward primers for TCR Vbeta segments and 13 reverse primers for TCR Jbeta segments was used. The CDR3 region of rearranged TCR beta genes was amplified from genomic DNA by a multiplex PCR assay. On the Illumina HiSeq System, the amplified TCR beta libraries were sequenced as 87-base-pair reads. The authors' analysis ran thus. Across the roughly 670 repertoires, a later analysis counted some 81 million unique TCR beta chains, 9 million to 14 million of which were shared by at least two donors. Raw reads were error-corrected and collapsed into unique sequences with a nearest-neighbor algorithm that merged closely related sequences to remove PCR and sequencing errors. CDR3 sequences were aligned to IMGT reference sequences to assign V, D and J gene segments. For a sequence to be retained, at least a six-nucleotide match to both a V gene segment and a J gene segment was required. A rearrangement was called productive if the CDR3 had no stop codons and remained in frame with V and J, and every other rearrangement was called non-productive. Following IMGT convention, CDR3 was defined as the stretch from the second conserved V-encoded cysteine up to the conserved J-encoded phenylalanine. The earlier analysis of about 590 of the donors excluded sequences that lacked an unambiguous match to a single V gene segment. In an earlier analysis of 587 of the donors, V segments were called functional above 56.7% productive rearrangements and were called segregating when the between-donor standard deviation exceeded 5%. A statistical classification framework was built to diagnose cytomegalovirus status from the catalog of TCR beta chain sequences. In a later analysis, V and J genes were assigned by comparing TCR nucleotide sequences against IMGT/GENE-DB human TR gene sequences. The TCRdist pipeline was used in a later analysis to assign CDR3 sequences and most-parsimonious VDJ recombination scenarios. In a later analysis, each TCR beta chain was defined by its CDR3 amino acid sequence together with its V-gene family, and reads lacking a unique V-gene family were excluded. A later analysis removed 592 highly shared, low-generation-probability nucleotide sequences to deal with suspected cross-contamination and a sequencing artifact. For each public chain, a later analysis derived a clonal expansion index from normalized ranks of inferred template counts within each repertoire. In a later analysis, generation probabilities were computed with a VDJ recombination model fitted to out-of-frame rearrangements, and the resulting probabilities were checked against IGoR. A later analysis scored TCR-TCR, TCR-HLA and TCR-CMV co-occurrence with hypergeometric tests, applying a repertoire-size bias correction to TCR pairs. In a later analysis, false discovery rates were estimated by permuting HLA or CMV assignments 20 times. In a later analysis, co-occurring TCRs were grouped using DBSCAN, with TCRdist sequence similarity added in when clustering inside HLA-allele-positive subsets. Repertoires with fewer than 30,000 or more than 120,000 public chains, plus five repertoires with anomalous nucleotide sharing, were excluded from co-occurrence clustering. This immuneACCESS table, as held by TCRdb, lists in-frame sequences with V and J called but not all clones. Of the missing ones, under half trace to an unresolved V gene in checked studies; the others have no known cause. V, J and clone size derive from that table, while D and trimming were established from the DNA sequence. Across this sample there are about 40,000 clones, with about 60% seen only once. Together, the top ten hold about 11% of the sample.

This entry belongs to a study of cytomegalovirus exposure and HLA in healthy donors (TCRdb year 2017). A note on the overall study: According to an earlier analysis of a few hundred of the donors, 150 million to 200 million T cells yielded 120 million or so unique TCR beta sequences and around 280 Gb of sequence data. Around 320 gigabases of sequencing data and 78 million or so unique TCR sequences were included in an early release covering several hundred HLA-typed donors. Of the roughly 400 genotyped donors, around 81% fell in the genetic ancestry cluster associated with self-reported Caucasian donors. The study aimed to test whether cataloging public T cell receptors could reveal signatures of past pathogen exposure. The study used immunosequencing to profile the T cell repertoires of approximately 690 subjects and linked those repertoires to cytomegalovirus serostatus. In addition to the first cohort of 650 to 750 subjects, a separate validation cohort of 120 different subjects was used. To predict cytomegalovirus infection status, the study combined high-throughput TCR immunosequencing, statistical association of individual TCRs with disease status, and machine learning. In a later analysis, previously published TCR beta repertoires from 500 to 750 donors were re-analyzed and high-resolution HLA genotyping was added so that TCR occurrence patterns could be studied. In the later analysis, no new phenotypic data were used to find candidate immune exposures; instead, reliance was placed on TCR beta sequences and their occurrence across donors. In an earlier analysis of a few hundred of the donors, high-throughput TCR beta sequencing was used to judge whether each TCR beta V gene segment behaved as functional or pseudogenic. Alongside the repertoire data, information on donor age, sex, ethnicity and CMV serostatus was compiled. A later genetic analysis used genome-wide SNP genotypes for about three fifths of the 666 donors, treating that subset as a discovery cohort. All discovery cohort repertoires had been generated on a single sequencing platform. Class I and class II HLA loci were covered by the typing at four-digit resolution. Typing coverage differed by locus: A, B, C, DRB1 and DQB1 were typed in about 620-640 donors, DQA1 in about 500, DPA1 in approximately 610, and DPB1 in around 440. Several DR-DQ haplotypes were handled as single units for association and clustering, since linkage in the cohort was strong. On average, roughly 200,000 unique TCR beta nucleotide sequences were sequenced per donor among some 430 genotyped donors of the cohort, with roughly 18% of those sequences being non-productive. The study at large found these results: Presence/absence analyses assumed roughly uniform sequencing depth across donors, an assumption that may not hold. For the cohort, immune exposure information was limited to CMV serostatus. According to a later genetic analysis, donors in an Asian-associated ancestry cluster had fewer N-insertions in productive TCRs than the approximately 630-donor mean. In vitro tests confirmed that three of the cytomegalovirus-associated TCR beta chains recognize cytomegalovirus antigens. The sequencing pipeline was judged likely to have produced a cluster of highly shared sequence variants as a technical artifact. The classifier was reported to diagnose cytomegalovirus status with high specificity and sensitivity in both the original cohort and the validation cohort. Only TCR beta chains were sequenced in this cohort, and the absence of alpha or paired-chain data limited detectable features. When HLA alleles, especially DR and DQ, strongly co-occurred, TCR associations were difficult to assign to individual alleles. In a later analysis, HLA-associated TCR beta chains showed more clonal expansion and lower generation probabilities than non-associated chains that were equally common. In a later genetic analysis, a missense DCLRE1C variant was associated with V-gene and J-gene trimming of TCR beta chains, and the association was replicated in an independent cohort. In the study, approximately 160 TCR beta chains were listed as associated with cytomegalovirus. In a later analysis, some 17,000 TCR beta sequences were associated with specific HLA alleles at a false discovery rate of 0.05. In a later analysis, several top co-occurrence clusters were reported to appear linked to parvovirus B19, influenza, CMV and Epstein-Barr virus. In a later analysis, the rate of TCR association differed among HLA loci, with DRB1 alleles having the most associated TCRs and HLA-C alleles having the fewest. Roughly 17 rarely observed V segments, including chromosome 9 orphons, were excluded from the earlier analysis of about 610 of the donors because counts were too low. A later analysis found that most CMV-associated TCR beta chains appeared HLA-restricted, with HLA associations seemingly driven largely by CMV exposure. Broadly in line with IMGT annotations, most TCR beta V segments showed up in productive rearrangements about 90% or about 30% of the time in an earlier analysis of approximately 640 of the donors. Across donors, most TCR sequences were observed very rarely, whereas some public TCRs were present in many individuals. The authors suggested that the approach could potentially be extended to other disease states and immunological phenotypes. Linkage disequilibrium might explain the correlated functional status among segregating V segments, but an unknown experimental factor could not be excluded. Because HLA typing was unavailable for some donors at each locus, only the typed subset was used in association tests. A further reported finding was that TCR beta sequences accurately predicted the HLA-A and HLA-B alleles for most subjects in the first cohort.

Material: PBMCs. The clonotype originates from a man in his sixties in good health and CMV-seropositive.

The DNA sequence reads TGCGCCAGCAGCCAGACCCCCCCCGGAACAGGGGCTGAAGCTTTCTTT. This encodes CASSQTPPGTGAEAFF. Recombination joined TRBV4-1 with TRBJ1-1; 7 of the junction bases match TRBD1. V is trimmed back by 3 bases and J by 6 bases, and the junction contains 13 bases that no gene match accounts for. As encoded in the germline V gene, CDR1 is MGHRA while CDR2 is YSYEKL. Measured from the cysteine to the phenylalanine, the CDR3 is 16 residues long. Only CDR3 DNA remains: 48 bases, in frame from the first base.